Each of the 5 T cell receptor beta chains below was sequenced from the same sample in a study of cytomegalovirus exposure and HLA in healthy donors (TCRdb year 2017). The library came from the immunoSEQ multiplex PCR assay. For the multiplex PCR, a mixture combining 60 forward primers for TCR Vbeta segments and 13 reverse primers for TCR Jbeta segments was used. Imported from immuneACCESS, the table was reduced by TCRdb to in-frame sequences with V and J called. These copies leave out some clones; in studies compared against another copy, an unresolved V gene accounts for under half, and the cause of the remainder is not known. This sample lists about 170,000 clones; just under 80% were detected once. Clones ranked in the top ten supply approximately 3.4% of the sample. Sequenced: PBMCs. The receptor source for this set is a woman aged 50 to 60 in good health and CMV-seropositive.

The genes are TRBV4-3 and TRBJ1-4, with D maybe TRBD1 (6 bases). V lost 3 bases, J lost 7 bases, and 15 bases lay in between. In germline, CDR1 is LGHNA, CDR2 YSLEER. This CDR3 region has 15 residues. CDR3 residues: CASSQEDRGFEKLFF. The CDR3 DNA follows: TGCGCCAGCAGCCAGGAGGACAGAGGGTTTGAAAAACTGTTTTTT.

The V and J genes are TRBV18 and TRBJ1-1, with unresolved D. The germline V and J ends were trimmed by 3 bases and 7 bases, with 21 bases remaining between them. This CDR3 has 16 amino acids. In germline, CDR1 is KGHSH, CDR2 LQKENI. CDR3 in amino acids: CASSPDLDREPNEAFF. The CDR3 DNA reads as TGTGCCAGCTCACCCGACCTGGACCGGGAGCCAAATGAAGCTTTCTTT.

The chain combines TRBV11-2 with TRBJ2-1; TRBD2 agrees at 9 bases. The CDR3 length is 15 residues. J lost 4 bases, V lost 4 bases, and 5 bases had no gene match. Per the germline V gene, CDR1 is SGHAT and CDR2 is FQNNGV. The CDR3 sequence: CASSSYSGSYNEQFF. In nucleotides, the CDR3 is TGTGCCAGCAGCTCGTATAGCGGGAGTTACAATGAGCAGTTCTTC.

The rearrangement links TRBV28 to TRBJ1-2, with 7 bases aligning to TRBD1. Losses at the gene ends were 2 bases for V and 3 bases for J; bases not matched to a gene: 3. Looked up from germline, CDR1 is MDHEN and CDR2 is SYDVKM. This CDR3 region has 14 residues. As DNA, the CDR3 is TGTGCCAGCAGTTTAGACAGGGCGGACTATGGCTACACCTTC. This gives the protein CASSLDRADYGYTF.

This clone has only one observation. Relative to the germline gene, one junction end is altered; a read error may explain this. The chain employs TRBV25-1 and TRBJ2-6, with TRBD2 matching over 15 bases. Germline CDR1 and CDR2: MGHDK and SYGVNS. The CDR3 runs to 18 residues. CDR3 bases: TGTGCCAGCAGTGGGACTAGCGGGAGGGCTTCTGGGGCCAACGGCCTGACTTTC. This gives the protein CASSGTSGRASGANGLTF.